This T cell receptor beta chain stems from a study of CD8 T cells in ankylosing spondylitis. Study-wide results and caveats: Characteristic, it appeared, of ankylosing spondylitis blood was a TCR beta motif of roughly eight highly homologous variants.

A few counts support this clonotype. The antigen remains unidentified. This CDR3 comprises 15 residues. V lost 3 bases and J lost 4, with 13 bases in between. Germline assignment: CDR1 LNHNV and CDR2 YYDKDF (reference sequence). TCRdb called the 5' RACE reads again in MiXCR, with one record for every CDR3 protein. The sample comprises around 430,000 distinct CDR3 sequences, about a sixth of which are singletons, and just over 1% rests with the top ten. The sequence was obtained from a male donor with ankylosing spondylitis. The chain couples TRBV15 to TRBJ1-5, with D hard to call. Sequencing used blood, either unsorted or a sorted T cell fraction (not recorded which). The CDR3 loop is CATSRGRRENQPQHF. The CDR3 region has the DNA TGTGCCACCAGCAGGGGTAGACGGGAAAATCAGCCCCAGCATTTT.